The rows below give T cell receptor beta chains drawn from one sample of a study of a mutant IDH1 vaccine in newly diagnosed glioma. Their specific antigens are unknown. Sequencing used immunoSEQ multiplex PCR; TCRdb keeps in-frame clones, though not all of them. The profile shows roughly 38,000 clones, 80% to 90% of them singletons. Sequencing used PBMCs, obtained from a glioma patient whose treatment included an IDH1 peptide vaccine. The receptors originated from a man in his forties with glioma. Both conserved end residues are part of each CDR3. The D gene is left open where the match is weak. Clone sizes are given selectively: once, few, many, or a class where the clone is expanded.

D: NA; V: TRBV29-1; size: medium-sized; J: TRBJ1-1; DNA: TGCAGCGTTGAGCCGGGAAGCACTGAAGCTTTCTTT; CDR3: CSVEPGSTEAFF
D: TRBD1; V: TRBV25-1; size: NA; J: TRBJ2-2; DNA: TGTGCCAGCAGTGACCGGGACAGGGTTCACACCGGGGAGCTGTTTTTT; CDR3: CASSDRDRVHTGELFF
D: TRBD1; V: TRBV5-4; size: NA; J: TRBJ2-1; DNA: TGTGCCAGCAGCCAGCAGACAGGGTCCCACAATGAGCAGTTCTTC; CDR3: CASSQQTGSHNEQFF
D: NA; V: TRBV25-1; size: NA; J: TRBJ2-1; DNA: TGTGCCAGCAGTGAATGGGGGACGGGTCTCTACAATGAGCAGTTCTTC; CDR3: CASSEWGTGLYNEQFF
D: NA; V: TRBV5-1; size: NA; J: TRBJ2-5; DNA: TGCGCCAGCAGTGACACAGCCTCACAAGAGACCCAGTACTTC; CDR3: CASSDTASQETQYF
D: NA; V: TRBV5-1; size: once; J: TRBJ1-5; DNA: TGCGCCAGCAGCTTGGGGTACAATCAGCCCCAGCATTTT; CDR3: CASSLGYNQPQHF
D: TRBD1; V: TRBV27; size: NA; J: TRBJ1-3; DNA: TGTGCCAGCAGTTTTAGCAGGGGGGGAAACACCATATATTTT; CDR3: CASSFSRGGNTIYF
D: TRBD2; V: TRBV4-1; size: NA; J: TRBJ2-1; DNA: TGCGCCAGCAGCCAACACCGGACTAGCGGGGGGGCATATGAGCAGTTCTTC; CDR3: CASSQHRTSGGAYEQFF
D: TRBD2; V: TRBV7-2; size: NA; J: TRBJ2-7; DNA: TGTGCCAGCAGCCAGGCCGGGACTAGCGGCTACGAGCAGTACTTC; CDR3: CASSQAGTSGYEQYF
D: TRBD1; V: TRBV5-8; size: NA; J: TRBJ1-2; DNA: TGTGCCAGCAGCTTGGGACAGGGGATTTCTGGCTACACCTTC; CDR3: CASSLGQGISGYTF
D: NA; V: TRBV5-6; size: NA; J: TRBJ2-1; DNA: TGTGCCAGCAGCCGGTGGTATACCTACAATGAGCAGTTCTTC; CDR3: CASSRWYTYNEQFF
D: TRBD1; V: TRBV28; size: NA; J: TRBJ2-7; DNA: TGTGCCAGCAGTTCCTCGACAGGGGACATTGGATACGAGCAGTACTTC; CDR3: CASSSSTGDIGYEQYF
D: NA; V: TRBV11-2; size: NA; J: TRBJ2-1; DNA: TGTGCCAGCAGCTTAGAGAATACCAATGAGCAGTTCTTC; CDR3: CASSLENTNEQFF
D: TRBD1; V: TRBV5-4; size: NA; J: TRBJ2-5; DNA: TGTGCCAGCAGCCCGGCCGGGACAGGGAAAGAGACCCAGTACTTC; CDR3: CASSPAGTGKETQYF
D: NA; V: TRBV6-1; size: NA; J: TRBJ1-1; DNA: TGTGCCAGCAGTGAAGCGCGGCGGCTGAACACTGAAGCTTTCTTT; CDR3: CASSEARRLNTEAFF
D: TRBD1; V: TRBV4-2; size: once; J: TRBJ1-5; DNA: TGTGCCAGCAGCCAAGGACAGGGGGCGAATCAGCCCCAGCATTTT; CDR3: CASSQGQGANQPQHF
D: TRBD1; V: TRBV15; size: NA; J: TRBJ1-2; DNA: TGTGCCACCAGCAGATGGGACAGGGGTAACTATGGCTACACCTTC; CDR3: CATSRWDRGNYGYTF
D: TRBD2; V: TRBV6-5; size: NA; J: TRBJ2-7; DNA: TGTGCCAGCAGTTACTCGGCTAGCGGAGATTACGAGCAGTACTTC; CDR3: CASSYSASGDYEQYF
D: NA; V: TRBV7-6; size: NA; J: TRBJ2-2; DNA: TGTGCCAGCAGCCAGAGAAGTCCCGGGGAGCTGTTTTTT; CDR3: CASSQRSPGELFF
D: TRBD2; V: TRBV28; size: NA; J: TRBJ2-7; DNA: TGTGCCACCCCCCCTAGCGGGTCCTACGAGCAGTACTTC; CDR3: CATPPSGSYEQYF
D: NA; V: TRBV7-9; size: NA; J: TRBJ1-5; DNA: TGTGCCAGCAGCCCGCCAGGGGAAGGGCAGCCCCAGCATTTT; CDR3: CASSPPGEGQPQHF
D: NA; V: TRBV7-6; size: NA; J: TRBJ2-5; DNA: TGTGCCAGCAGCTCCCAAGAGACCCAGTACTTC; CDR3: CASSSQETQYF
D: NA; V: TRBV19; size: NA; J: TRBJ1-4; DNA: TGTGCCAGTAGTACCCGACAGAACACTAATGAAAAACTGTTTTTT; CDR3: CASSTRQNTNEKLFF
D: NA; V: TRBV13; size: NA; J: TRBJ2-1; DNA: TGTGCCAGCAGCACAGGGACCGACGTCAATGAGCAGTTCTTC; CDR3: CASSTGTDVNEQFF
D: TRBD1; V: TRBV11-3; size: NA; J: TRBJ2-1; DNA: TGTGCCAGCAGCTCGGGCGACAGGGTTCCCGGTGAGCAGTTCTTC; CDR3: CASSSGDRVPGEQFF
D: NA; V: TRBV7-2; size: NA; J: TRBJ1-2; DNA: TGTGCCAGCAGCCCGACAGTAAATGGCTACACCTTC; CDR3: CASSPTVNGYTF
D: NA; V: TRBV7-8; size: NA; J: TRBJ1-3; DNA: TGTGCCAGCAGCTTGCGGGATTCGGGAAACACCATATATTTT; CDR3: CASSLRDSGNTIYF
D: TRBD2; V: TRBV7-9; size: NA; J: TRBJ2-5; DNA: TGTGCCAGCAGCCGGACTAGCGCGCAAGAGACCCAGTACTTC; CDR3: CASSRTSAQETQYF
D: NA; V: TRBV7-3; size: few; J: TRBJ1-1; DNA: TGTGCCAGCAGCCCCTCGACGGCTGGGAACACTGAAGCTTTCTTT; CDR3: CASSPSTAGNTEAFF
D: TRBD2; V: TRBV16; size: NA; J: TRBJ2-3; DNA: TGTGCCAGCACCCGGACTAGCGGCACAGATACGCAGTATTTT; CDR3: CASTRTSGTDTQYF
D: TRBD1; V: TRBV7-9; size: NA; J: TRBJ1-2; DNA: TGTGCCAGCAGCTTAGAGTTCGAGACAGGGCGAATCTATGGCTACACCTTC; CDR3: CASSLEFETGRIYGYTF
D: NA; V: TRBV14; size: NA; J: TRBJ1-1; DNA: TGTGCCAGCAGCCTTCGAACCGGGACCCGTGGGACTGAAGCTTTCTTT; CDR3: CASSLRTGTRGTEAFF
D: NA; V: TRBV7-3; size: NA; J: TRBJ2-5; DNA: TGTGCCAGCAGCTTAAGTTCGGTGTCAGGACAAGAGACCCAGTACTTC; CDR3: CASSLSSVSGQETQYF
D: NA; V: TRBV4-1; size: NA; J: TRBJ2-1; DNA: TGCGCCAGCAGCCAAGGGATATACAATGAGCAGTTCTTC; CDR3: CASSQGIYNEQFF
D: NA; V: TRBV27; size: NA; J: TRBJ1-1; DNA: TGTGCCAGCAGTTTAGTCAGGGTGGGCACTGAAGCTTTCTTT; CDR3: CASSLVRVGTEAFF
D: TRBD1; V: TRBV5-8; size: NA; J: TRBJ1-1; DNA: TGTGCCAGCAGCTCTTATAGAAACACAGGGGATGAAGCTTTCTTT; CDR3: CASSSYRNTGDEAFF
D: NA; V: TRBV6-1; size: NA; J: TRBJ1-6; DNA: TGTGCCAGCACCCCGGGACGGACAAATTCACCCCTCCACTTT; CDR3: CASTPGRTNSPLHF
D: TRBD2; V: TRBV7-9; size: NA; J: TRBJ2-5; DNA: TGTGCCAGCAGCCGAAGACTAGCGAAAGAGACCCAGTACTTC; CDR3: CASSRRLAKETQYF
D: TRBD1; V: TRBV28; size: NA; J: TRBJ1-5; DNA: TGTGCCAGCAGTCTAAACTTGGGACAGGGGGATCATCAGCCCCAGCATTTT; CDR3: CASSLNLGQGDHQPQHF
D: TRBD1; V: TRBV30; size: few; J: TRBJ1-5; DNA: TGTGCCTGGGGACAGGCTGATCAGCCCCAGCATTTT; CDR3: CAWGQADQPQHF
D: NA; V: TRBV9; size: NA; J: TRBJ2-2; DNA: TGTGCCAGCAGCGTCACGGGAGACACCGGGGAGCTGTTTTTT; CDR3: CASSVTGDTGELFF
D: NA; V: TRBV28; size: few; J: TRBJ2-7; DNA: TGTGCCAGCAGTTACAACTGGGAGCAGTACTTC; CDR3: CASSYNWEQYF
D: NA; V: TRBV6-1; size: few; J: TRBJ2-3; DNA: TGTGCCAGCAGTGGTAGTGGGGGAGGCACAGATACGCAGTATTTT; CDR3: CASSGSGGGTDTQYF
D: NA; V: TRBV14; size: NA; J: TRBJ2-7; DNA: TGTGCCAGCAGCCAATCAGTTAGCCATTGGGAGCAGTACTTC; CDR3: CASSQSVSHWEQYF
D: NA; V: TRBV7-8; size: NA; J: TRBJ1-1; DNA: TGTGCCAGCAGCTTAGTAGGTGACAGCCTGAACACTGAAGCTTTCTTT; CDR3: CASSLVGDSLNTEAFF
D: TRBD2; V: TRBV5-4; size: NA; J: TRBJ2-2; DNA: TGTGCCAGCAGCTTGTGGGGCTTCGGTAGCGGGACCGGGGAGCTGTTTTTT; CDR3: CASSLWGFGSGTGELFF
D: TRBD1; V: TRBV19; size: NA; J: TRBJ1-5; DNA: TGTGCCAGTAGTCTCAAGCAGGGGGCGGCTCGCACTCAGCCCCAGCATTTT; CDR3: CASSLKQGAARTQPQHF
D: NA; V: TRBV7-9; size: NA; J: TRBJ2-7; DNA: TGTGCCAGCAGCCCTTACGCGGGAATCTCCTACGAGCAGTACTTC; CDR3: CASSPYAGISYEQYF
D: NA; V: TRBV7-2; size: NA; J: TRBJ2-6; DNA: TGTGCCAGCAGCTCTTCCGGGGCCAACGTCCTGACTTTC; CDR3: CASSSSGANVLTF
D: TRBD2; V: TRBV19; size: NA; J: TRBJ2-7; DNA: TGTGCCAGTAGTATTAGCGGGTCCTCCTACGAGCAGTACTTC; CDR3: CASSISGSSYEQYF
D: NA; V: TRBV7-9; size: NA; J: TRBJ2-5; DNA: TGTGCCAGCAGCTTAGTAGGCAGCTACCAAGAGACCCAGTACTTC; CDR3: CASSLVGSYQETQYF